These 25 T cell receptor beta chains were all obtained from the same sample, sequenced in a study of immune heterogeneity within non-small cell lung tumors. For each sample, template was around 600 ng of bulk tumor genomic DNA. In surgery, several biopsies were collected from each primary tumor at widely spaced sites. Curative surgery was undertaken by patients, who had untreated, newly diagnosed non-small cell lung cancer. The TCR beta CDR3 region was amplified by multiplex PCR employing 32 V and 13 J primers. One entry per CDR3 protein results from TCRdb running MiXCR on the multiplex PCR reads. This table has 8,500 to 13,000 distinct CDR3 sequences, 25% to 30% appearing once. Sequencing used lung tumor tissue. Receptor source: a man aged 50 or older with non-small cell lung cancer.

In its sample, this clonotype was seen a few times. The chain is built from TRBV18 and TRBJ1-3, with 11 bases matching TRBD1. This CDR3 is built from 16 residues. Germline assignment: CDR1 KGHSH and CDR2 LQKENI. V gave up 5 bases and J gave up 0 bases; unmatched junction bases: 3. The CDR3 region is CASSSGTGGSGNTIYF. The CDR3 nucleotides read TGTGCCAGCTCATCCGGGACAGGGGGCTCTGGAAACACCATATATTTT.

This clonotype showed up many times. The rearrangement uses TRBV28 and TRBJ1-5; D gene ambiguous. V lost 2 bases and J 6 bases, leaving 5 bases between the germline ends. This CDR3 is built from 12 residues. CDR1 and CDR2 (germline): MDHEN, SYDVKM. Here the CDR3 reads CASSLVGQPQHF. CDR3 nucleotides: TGTGCCAGCAGTTTAGTGGGTCAGCCCCAGCATTTT. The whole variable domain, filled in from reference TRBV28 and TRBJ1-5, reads DVKVTQSSRYLVKRTGEKVFLECVQDMDHENMFWYRQDPGLGLRLIYFSYDVKMKEKGDIPEGYSVSREKKERFSLILESASTNQTSMYLCASSLVGQPQHFGDGTRLSIL.

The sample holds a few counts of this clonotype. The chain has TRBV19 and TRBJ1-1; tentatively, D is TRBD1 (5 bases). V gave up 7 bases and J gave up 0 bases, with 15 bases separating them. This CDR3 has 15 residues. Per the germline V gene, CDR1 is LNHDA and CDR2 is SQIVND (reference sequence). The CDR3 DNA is TGTGCCAGTACGATCAAGGGGCCTTTGAACACTGAAGCTTTCTTT. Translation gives CASTIKGPLNTEAFF.

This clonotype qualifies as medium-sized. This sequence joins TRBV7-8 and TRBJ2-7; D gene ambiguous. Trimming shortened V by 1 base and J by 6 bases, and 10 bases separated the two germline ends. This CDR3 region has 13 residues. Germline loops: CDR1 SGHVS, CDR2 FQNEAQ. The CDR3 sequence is CASSLDISIEQYF. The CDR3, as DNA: TGTGCCAGCAGCTTAGATATATCCATCGAGCAGTACTTC.

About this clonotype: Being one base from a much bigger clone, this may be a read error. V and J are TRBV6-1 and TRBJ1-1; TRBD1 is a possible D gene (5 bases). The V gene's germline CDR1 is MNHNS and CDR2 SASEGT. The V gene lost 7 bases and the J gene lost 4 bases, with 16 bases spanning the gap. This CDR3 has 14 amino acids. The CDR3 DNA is TGTGCCAGCACCGAGGGACGGGGGTTCACTGAAGCTTTCTTT. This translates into CASTEGRGFTEAFF.

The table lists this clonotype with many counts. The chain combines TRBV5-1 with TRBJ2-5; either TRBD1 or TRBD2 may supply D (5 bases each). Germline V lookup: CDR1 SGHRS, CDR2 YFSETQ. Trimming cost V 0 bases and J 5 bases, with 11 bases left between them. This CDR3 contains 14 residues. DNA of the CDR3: TGCGCCAGCAGCTTGGCAGGGAGTCAGGAGACCCAGTACTTC. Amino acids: CASSLAGSQETQYF.

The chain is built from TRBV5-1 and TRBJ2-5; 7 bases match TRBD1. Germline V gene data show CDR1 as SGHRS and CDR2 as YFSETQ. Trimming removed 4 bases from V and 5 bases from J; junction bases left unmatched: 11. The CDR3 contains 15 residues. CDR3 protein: CASSAGRGGRETQYF. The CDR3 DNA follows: TGCGCCAGCAGCGCTGGGAGAGGGGGCCGGGAGACCCAGTACTTC.

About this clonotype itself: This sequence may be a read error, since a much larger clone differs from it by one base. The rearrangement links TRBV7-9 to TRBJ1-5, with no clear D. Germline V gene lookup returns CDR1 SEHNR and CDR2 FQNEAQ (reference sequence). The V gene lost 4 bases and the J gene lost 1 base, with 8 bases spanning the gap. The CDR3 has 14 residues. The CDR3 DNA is TGTGCCAGCAGCTCCAGCACGAGCAATCAGCCCCAGCATTTT. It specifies CASSSSTSNQPQHF.

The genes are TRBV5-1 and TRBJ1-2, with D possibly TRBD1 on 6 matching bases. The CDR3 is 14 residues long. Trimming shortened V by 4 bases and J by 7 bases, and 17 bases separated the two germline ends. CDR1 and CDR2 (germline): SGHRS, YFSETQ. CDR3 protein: CASSLQGPGGGYTF. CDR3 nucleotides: TGCGCCAGCAGCCTCCAGGGGCCAGGCGGTGGCTACACCTTC.

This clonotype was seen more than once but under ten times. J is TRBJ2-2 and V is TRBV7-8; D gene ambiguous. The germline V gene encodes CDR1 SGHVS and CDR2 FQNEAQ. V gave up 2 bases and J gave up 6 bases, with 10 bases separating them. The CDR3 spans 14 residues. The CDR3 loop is CASSLTGPSGELFF. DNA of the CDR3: TGTGCCAGCAGCTTAACCGGGCCATCCGGGGAGCTGTTTTTT.

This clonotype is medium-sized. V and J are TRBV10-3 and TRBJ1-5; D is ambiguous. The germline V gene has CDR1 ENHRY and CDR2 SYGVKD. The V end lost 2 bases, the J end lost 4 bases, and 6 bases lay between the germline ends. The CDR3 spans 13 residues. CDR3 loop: CAISETVNQPQHF. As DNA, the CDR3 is TGTGCCATCAGTGAGACAGTAAATCAGCCCCAGCATTTT.

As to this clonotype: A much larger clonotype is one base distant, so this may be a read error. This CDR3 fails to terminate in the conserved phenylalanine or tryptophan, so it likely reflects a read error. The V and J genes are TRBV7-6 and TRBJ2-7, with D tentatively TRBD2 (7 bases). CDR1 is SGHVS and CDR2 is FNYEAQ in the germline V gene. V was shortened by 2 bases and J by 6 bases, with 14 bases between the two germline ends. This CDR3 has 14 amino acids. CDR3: CASSLRGAMGEQYL. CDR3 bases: TGTGCCAGCAGCTTACGGGGGGCGATGGGCGAGCAGTACTTA.

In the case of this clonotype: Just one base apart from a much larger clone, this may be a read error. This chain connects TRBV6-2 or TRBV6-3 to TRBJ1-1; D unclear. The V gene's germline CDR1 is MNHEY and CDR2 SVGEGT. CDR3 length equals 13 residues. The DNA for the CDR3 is TGTGGCAGCTGGGCCTTGGTGAACACTGAAGCTTTCTTT. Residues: CGSWALVNTEAFF.

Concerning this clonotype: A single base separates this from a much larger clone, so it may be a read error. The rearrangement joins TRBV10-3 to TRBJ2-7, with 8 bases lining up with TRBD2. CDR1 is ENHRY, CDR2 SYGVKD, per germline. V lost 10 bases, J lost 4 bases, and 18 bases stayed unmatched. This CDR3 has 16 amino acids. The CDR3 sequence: CASLENSGTSGYEQYF. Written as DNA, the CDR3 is TGTGCCAGCCTGGAGAATTCCGGGACTAGTGGGTACGAGCAGTACTTC.

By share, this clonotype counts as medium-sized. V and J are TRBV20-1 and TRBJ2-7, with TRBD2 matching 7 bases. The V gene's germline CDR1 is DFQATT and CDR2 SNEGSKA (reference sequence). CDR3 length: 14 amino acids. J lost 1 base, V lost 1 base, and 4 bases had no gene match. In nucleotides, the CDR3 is TGCAGTGCTAGAGTCGGGACTAAATCCTACGAGCAGTACTTC. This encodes CSARVGTKSYEQYF.

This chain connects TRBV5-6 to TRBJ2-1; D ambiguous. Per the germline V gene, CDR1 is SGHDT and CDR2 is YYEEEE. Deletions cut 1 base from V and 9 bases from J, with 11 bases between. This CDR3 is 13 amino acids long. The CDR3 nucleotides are TGTGCCAGCAGCTTGCTCGATTGGGTTGAGCAGTTCTTC. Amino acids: CASSLLDWVEQFF. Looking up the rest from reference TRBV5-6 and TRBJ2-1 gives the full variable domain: DAGVTQSPTHLIKTRGQQVTLRCSPKSGHDTVSWYQQALGQGPQFIFQYYEEEERQRGNFPDRFSGHQFPNYSSELNVNALLLGDSALYLCASSLLDWVEQFFGPGTRLTVL.

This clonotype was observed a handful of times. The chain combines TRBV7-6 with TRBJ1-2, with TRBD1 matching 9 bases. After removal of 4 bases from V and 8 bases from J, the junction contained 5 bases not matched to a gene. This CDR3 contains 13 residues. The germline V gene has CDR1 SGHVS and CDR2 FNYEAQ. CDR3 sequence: CASSSLDRGGYTF. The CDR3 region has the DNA TGTGCCAGCAGCTCCTTGGACAGGGGCGGCTACACCTTC.

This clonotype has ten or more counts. In DNA, the CDR3 is TGCAGCGTTGAACTAGCGGGGGGAGTGTTCTTC. Translating gives CSVELAGGVFF. The J gene is TRBJ2-1, the V gene TRBV29-1, with TRBD2 identical over 11 bases. The CDR3 sequence is 11 residues long. Germline V gives CDR1 SQVTM, CDR2 ANQGSEA. Trimming at V came to 2 bases and at J to 15 bases, leaving 3 bases not matched to a gene.

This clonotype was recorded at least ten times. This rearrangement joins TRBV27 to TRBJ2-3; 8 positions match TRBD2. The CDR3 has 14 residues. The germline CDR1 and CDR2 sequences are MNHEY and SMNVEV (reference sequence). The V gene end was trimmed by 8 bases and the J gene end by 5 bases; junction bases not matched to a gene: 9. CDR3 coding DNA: TGTGCCAGCCTGGAGCGGGGGCCGGGAGATACGCAGTATTTT. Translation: CASLERGPGDTQYF.

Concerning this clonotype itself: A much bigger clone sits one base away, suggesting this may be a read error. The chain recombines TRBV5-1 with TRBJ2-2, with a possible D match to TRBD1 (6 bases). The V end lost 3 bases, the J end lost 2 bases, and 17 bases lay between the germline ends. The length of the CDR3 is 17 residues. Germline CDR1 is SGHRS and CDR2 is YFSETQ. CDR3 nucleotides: TGCGCCAGCAGCTGGGACACAGGGTTTGGCAACACCGGGGAGCTGTTTTTT. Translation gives CASSWDTGFGNTGELFF.

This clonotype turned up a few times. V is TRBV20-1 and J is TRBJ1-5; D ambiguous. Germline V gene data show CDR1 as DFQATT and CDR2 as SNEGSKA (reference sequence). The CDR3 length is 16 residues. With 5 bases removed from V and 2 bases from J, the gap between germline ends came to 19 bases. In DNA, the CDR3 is TGCAGTGCTGGCCTTCCCGGGGTGACCGGCAATCAGCCCCAGCATTTT. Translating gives CSAGLPGVTGNQPQHF.

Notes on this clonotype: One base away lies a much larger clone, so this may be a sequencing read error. The CDR3 DNA follows: TGTGCCAGCAGTTACTTTCCGGGAGGAGAAAAACTGTTTTTT. Protein sequence: CASSYFPGGEKLFF. This chain connects TRBV6-5 to TRBJ1-4, with D hard to call. CDR1 is MNHEY, CDR2 SVGAGI, per germline. V was clipped by 1 base and J by 8 bases, with 11 bases between them. The CDR3 extends over 14 amino acids.

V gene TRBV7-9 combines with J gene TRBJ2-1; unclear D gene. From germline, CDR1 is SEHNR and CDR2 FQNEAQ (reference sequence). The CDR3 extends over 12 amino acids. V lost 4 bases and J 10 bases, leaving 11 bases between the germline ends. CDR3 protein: CASSSDREEQFF. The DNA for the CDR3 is TGTGCCAGCAGCTCCGACCGCGAAGAGCAGTTCTTC.

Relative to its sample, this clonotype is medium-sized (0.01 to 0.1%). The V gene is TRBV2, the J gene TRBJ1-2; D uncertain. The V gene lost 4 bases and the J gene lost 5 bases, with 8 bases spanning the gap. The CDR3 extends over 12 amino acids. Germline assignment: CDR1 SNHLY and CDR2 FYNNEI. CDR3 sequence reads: CASSAQAYGYTF. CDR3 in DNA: TGTGCCAGCAGTGCTCAGGCTTATGGCTACACCTTC.

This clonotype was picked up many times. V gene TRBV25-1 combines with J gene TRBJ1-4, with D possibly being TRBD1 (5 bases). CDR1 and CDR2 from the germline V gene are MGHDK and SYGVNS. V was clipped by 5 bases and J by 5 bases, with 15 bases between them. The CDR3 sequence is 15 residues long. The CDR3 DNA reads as TGTGCCAGCAGTCCAATTTTGGGGGGGAATGAAAAACTGTTTTTT. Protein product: CASSPILGGNEKLFF.